This T cell receptor beta chain is drawn from a study of graft-versus-host responses after intestinal transplantation. Background on the study: Multivisceral, liver-intestinal, or isolated intestinal transplants were given to recipients. Every recipient underwent anti-thymocyte globulin induction, then tacrolimus and steroids for around three years.

This CDR3 has 12 amino acids. Germline assignment: CDR1 SGDLS and CDR2 YYNGEE. About this clone: The junction shows a germline mismatch at one end, possibly a read error.

The assay was immunoSEQ multiplex PCR, and TCRdb's table has in-frame clones only and misses some. Found here are about 25,000 clones, over 90% of them singletons; the top ten hold 0.53%. The chain carries TRBV9 and TRBJ2-2; D not resolved. The sample consisted of PBMCs, taken 18 days after transplant. The TCR comes from a human patient who received an intestinal transplant, so some T cells may come from the graft donor. The CDR3 here is CASNVGSGELFF. CDR3 in DNA: TGTGCCAGCAACGTAGGAAGCGGGGAGCTGTTTTTT.